What follows are 14 T cell receptor beta chains derived from one specimen sequenced in a study of control samples from healthy donors and cancer patients. The protocol was immunoSEQ multiplex PCR, while the TCRdb copy is restricted to in-frame clones and leaves out a portion. The table lists about 49,000 clones, approximately 86% of them singletons, with 2.5% to 3% in the top ten. What was sequenced was PBMCs. Receptors were obtained from a woman in her 50s with lung cancer.

This clone has more than one count but fewer than ten. The rearrangement uses TRBV6-1 and TRBJ1-3; D is undetermined. The length of the CDR3 is 19 residues. Germline V lookup: CDR1 MNHNS, CDR2 SASEGT. V was shortened by 4 bases and J by 0 bases, with 22 bases between the two germline ends. CDR3 bases: TGTGCCAGCAGTGGTCTAAGTCCGTTAAGCGGCCTCTCTGGAAACACCATATATTTT. Its protein is CASSGLSPLSGLSGNTIYF.

This clone showed up just a few times. V gene TRBV7-9 combines with J gene TRBJ2-1; TRBD2 is a possible D gene (7 bases). From germline, CDR1 is SEHNR and CDR2 FQNEAQ (reference sequence). This CDR3 contains 17 residues. With 5 bases removed from V and 2 bases from J, the gap between germline ends came to 19 bases. The CDR3: CASSLRGARLTYNEQFF. DNA of the CDR3: TGTGCCAGCAGCCTTCGGGGGGCCCGCTTAACCTACAATGAGCAGTTCTTC.

The chain recombines TRBV5-1 with TRBJ1-1; D is uncertain. This CDR3 is 13 amino acids long. The V end lost 2 bases, the J end lost 1 base, and 6 bases lay between the germline ends. Germline V gene lookup returns CDR1 SGHRS and CDR2 YFSETQ. CDR3 coding DNA: TGCGCCAGCAGCTTTTCGGAGAACACTGAAGCTTTCTTT. Translation: CASSFSENTEAFF.

The genes are TRBV5-1 and TRBJ1-1; the D is unclear. V was cut by 3 bases and J by 2 bases, with 14 bases left in between. CDR3 size: 15 residues. CDR1 is SGHRS, CDR2 YFSETQ, per germline. Written as DNA, the CDR3 is TGCGCCAGCAGCTCACAGACCAAAATTAACACTGAAGCTTTCTTT. Translation: CASSSQTKINTEAFF.

CDR3 sequence (DNA): TGCGCCAGCAGCTTAGACACCTCTCATGGGGAGCTGTTTTTT. As protein: CASSLDTSHGELFF. This chain joins TRBV5-1 and TRBJ2-2; no clear D. The germline V gene encodes CDR1 SGHRS and CDR2 YFSETQ. The CDR3 is 14 residues long. V was cut by 2 bases and J by 8 bases, with 13 bases left in between.

V is TRBV7-7 and J is TRBJ1-2; D is undetermined. V was cut by 1 base and J by 1 base, with 16 bases left in between. The germline CDR1 and CDR2 sequences are SSHAT and FNYEAQ (reference sequence). This CDR3 contains 17 residues. For the CDR3, the DNA is TGTGCCAGCAGCTTAGAAGCGGGGTGTGGCGATAACTATGGCTACACCTTC. Protein product: CASSLEAGCGDNYGYTF.

V and J are TRBV27 and TRBJ1-4; no reliable D call. V lost 2 bases, J lost 5 bases, and 12 bases lay in between. The CDR3 is made up of 15 amino acids. Germline values: CDR1 MNHEY, CDR2 SMNVEV (reference sequence). CDR3 protein: CASSLTLGANEKLFF. CDR3 DNA: TGTGCCAGCAGTTTAACATTGGGAGCCAATGAAAAACTGTTTTTT.

This clone was detected a few times. The chain combines TRBV6-5 with TRBJ2-5; D might be TRBD1 (5 bases). The CDR3 sequence is 14 residues long. Germline-derived CDR1 and CDR2 are MNHEY and SVGAGI. Between the trimmed V and J ends, which lost 5 bases and 3 bases, there was a span of 13 bases. The CDR3 bases are TGTGCCAGCAGTACGCCCAGGGTTAAAGAGACCCAGTACTTC. Protein sequence: CASSTPRVKETQYF.

The count of this clone is one. The chain couples TRBV6-2 or TRBV6-3 to TRBJ2-3; no clear D. V was trimmed by 5 bases and J by 1 base, leaving 19 bases between them. From germline, CDR1 is MNHEY and CDR2 SVGEGT. The length of the CDR3 is 17 residues. The CDR3 DNA sequence: TGTGCCAGCAGTCCCCGTGTGAGTGACCCAGGCACAGATACGCAGTATTTT. Translating gives CASSPRVSDPGTDTQYF.

The genes are TRBV7-2 and TRBJ2-3; 7 bases agree with TRBD1. This CDR3 is built from 15 residues. Losses at the gene ends were 2 bases for V and 4 bases for J; bases not matched to a gene: 6. Germline assignment: CDR1 SGHTA and CDR2 FQGNSA. The CDR3 DNA sequence: TGTGCCAGCAGCTTACAGACAGGGACCGCAGATACGCAGTATTTT. It specifies CASSLQTGTADTQYF.

The chain combines TRBV19 with TRBJ2-3; 9 nucleotides match TRBD2. This CDR3 is 15 amino acids long. CDR1 is LNHDA, CDR2 SQIVND, per germline (reference sequence). V shed 4 bases, J shed 6 bases, and the junction held 8 bases outside the gene matches. The CDR3 bases are TGTGCCAGTAGTACCCTTCCCGCGGGAGGGGATACGCAGTATTTT. Translation: CASSTLPAGGDTQYF.

The rearrangement uses TRBV20-1 and TRBJ2-7; no reliable D call. The germline V and J ends were trimmed by 3 bases and 4 bases, with 19 bases remaining between them. CDR3 length: 15 amino acids. Germline assignment: CDR1 DFQATT and CDR2 SNEGSKA (reference sequence). The CDR3 region is CSASKMDRNLYEQYF. CDR3 bases: TGCAGTGCTAGTAAAATGGACCGTAACCTATACGAGCAGTACTTC.

This rearrangement joins TRBV19 to TRBJ2-5; a weak D match, TRBD1 (6 bases). Germline V gene data show CDR1 as LNHDA and CDR2 as SQIVND (reference sequence). The CDR3 sequence is 15 residues long. The V end was cut by 4 bases, the J end by 2 bases, with 14 bases between. The CDR3 region is CASSNQYRDQETQYF. For the CDR3, the DNA is TGTGCCAGTAGTAACCAATACAGGGATCAAGAGACCCAGTACTTC. Filled out from reference TRBV19 and TRBJ2-5, the complete variable domain reads DGGITQSPKYLFRKEGQNVTLSCEQNLNHDAMYWYRQDPGQGLRLIYYSQIVNDFQKGDIAEGYSVSREKKESFPLTVTSAQKNPTAFYLCASSNQYRDQETQYFGPGTRLLVL.

This clone was seen only once. The rearrangement joins TRBV28 to TRBJ2-7; TRBD1 agrees at 11 bases. This CDR3 has 14 residues. The trim removed 6 bases at V and 0 bases at J, leaving 1 base unmatched. Germline lookup yields CDR1 MDHEN and CDR2 SYDVKM. The CDR3 sequence is CASRGTGGSYEQYF. In DNA form, the CDR3 reads TGTGCCAGCAGAGGGACAGGGGGCTCCTACGAGCAGTACTTC.